The sequence of this TCR beta chain was determined in a study of T cell changes during pregnancy in multiple sclerosis (dated 2019 in TCRdb). With respect to the entire study: Changes in the T cell repertoire over the course of pregnancy were examined in this study in women with multiple sclerosis.

To prepare the library, the immunoSEQ multiplex PCR assay was applied. What TCRdb holds here is the immuneACCESS table cut down to in-frame rearrangements. Part of the clones is not present; checked against another copy, under half of the missing clones reflect an unresolved V gene, and the others are unexplained. Here the sample has tens of thousands of clones; around 93% occur a single time. The ten largest clones capture approximately 2.2% of the sample. CDR1 and CDR2 were assigned from the germline V gene as MDHEN and SYDVKM. Spanning cysteine to phenylalanine, the CDR3 consists of 15 amino acids. The entry retains the CDR3 DNA only, 45 bases that are in frame from base 1. Trimming accounts for 7 bases at V and 16 bases at J, while the number of junction bases matched to no gene is 17. In regard to this clone: This receptor's antigen is unknown. One base away there is no much larger clone; base qualities are not given.

The V and J genes are TRBV28 and TRBJ2-1, and 12 junction bases match TRBD2. This sample comprised peripheral blood, obtained in the first trimester of pregnancy. The source of this sequence is a female donor with multiple sclerosis, enrolled in a pregnancy study. The CDR3 protein sequence reads: CASTPLAGGTHDHFF. The bases are TGTGCCAGCACCCCCCTAGCGGGAGGGACCCACGACCATTTCTTC.